This TCR beta chain was sequenced in a study of blood T cell repertoires in COVID-19. Study context: There were acute and convalescent COVID-19 samples, and they came from the United States, Italy and Spain. T cells, B-cell-depleted T cells, or PBMCs provided the cDNA or gDNA that served as material.

Sequencing was performed with immunoSEQ multiplex PCR; in TCRdb, only in-frame clones are kept and a portion is missing. This sample has under 350,000 clones, with around 85% found just once. The length of the CDR3 is 14 residues. Germline CDR1 is ENHRY and CDR2 is SYGVKD. The trim removed 3 bases at V and 9 bases at J, leaving 8 bases unmatched. Adults between roughly 18 and 95 years of age took part from approximately 24 US areas. Participant-reported clinical history was the basis for cohort assignment. This TCR derives from a woman aged 40 to 49 with acute COVID-19. The rearrangement joins TRBV10-3 to TRBJ2-1, with 7 bases lining up with TRBD2. Sequencing was done on a sample of PBMCs or T cells enriched from blood (not recorded which). The CDR3 here is CAISDLPGGGEQFF. CDR3 DNA sequence: TGTGCCATCAGTGACCTGCCCGGCGGGGGTGAGCAGTTCTTC.